The 23 T cell receptor beta chains below come from one sample, sequenced in a study of shared clonotypes between healthy human individuals. The table came from immunoSEQ multiplex PCR; TCRdb's copy has only in-frame clones and leaves some out. Here the sample spans fewer than 3 million clones, around 92% being singletons. The sequenced sample consisted of naive CD4+ T cells from PBMCs. Described subset: CD45RA+ positively selected. These receptors came from a man in his late teens or twenties in good health. Some clones in this sample may be carry-over from other donors' samples.

The rearrangement uses TRBV25-1 and TRBJ1-2; 7 nucleotides agree with TRBD1. This CDR3 has 15 amino acids. Per the germline V gene, CDR1 is MGHDK and CDR2 is SYGVNS. Trimming took 5 bases from V and 3 from J; bases not matched to a gene: 9. The CDR3 spells CASSSTTGLDYGYTF. In DNA form, the CDR3 reads TGTGCCAGCAGTTCTACGACAGGGTTGGACTATGGCTACACCTTC.

This rearrangement joins TRBV7-3 to TRBJ1-1; D not resolved. The germline gives CDR1 SGHTA, CDR2 FQGTGA. V was trimmed by 5 bases and J by 1 base, leaving 8 bases between them. The CDR3 consists of 13 residues. CDR3 amino acids: CASSAHKNTEAFF. The CDR3 nucleotides are TGTGCCAGCAGCGCCCACAAGAACACTGAAGCTTTCTTT.

The V and J genes are TRBV7-2 and TRBJ2-1; TRBD2 matches at 7 bases. The CDR3 consists of 18 residues. The germline gives CDR1 SGHTA, CDR2 FQGNSA. Trimming took 2 bases from V and 3 from J; bases not matched to a gene: 13. The CDR3 DNA follows: TGTGCCAGCAGCTTAAGCGTGTGGGTGGGAGGGGACTACAATGAGCAGTTCTTC. This codes for CASSLSVWVGGDYNEQFF.

This sequence joins TRBV6-5 and TRBJ1-4, with D perhaps TRBD1 (5 bases). Germline V gives CDR1 MNHEY, CDR2 SVGAGI. The CDR3 contains 13 residues. The V end was cut by 6 bases, the J end by 5 bases, with 10 bases between. The CDR3 region is CASSHRRNEKLFF. CDR3 in DNA: TGTGCCAGCAGCCACAGGAGGAATGAAAAACTGTTTTTT.

This chain connects TRBV28 to TRBJ1-1; no firm D call. The CDR3 extends over 13 amino acids. Trimming cost V 4 bases and J 3 bases, with 9 bases left between them. Germline V gene lookup returns CDR1 MDHEN and CDR2 SYDVKM. The CDR3 sequence is CASSWAGYTEAFF. The DNA for the CDR3 is TGTGCCAGCAGTTGGGCAGGCTACACTGAAGCTTTCTTT. Looking up the rest from reference TRBV28 and TRBJ1-1 gives the full variable domain: DVKVTQSSRYLVKRTGEKVFLECVQDMDHENMFWYRQDPGLGLRLIYFSYDVKMKEKGDIPEGYSVSREKKERFSLILESASTNQTSMYLCASSWAGYTEAFFGQGTRLTVV.

The gene calls are TRBV6-1 and TRBJ1-1; D not resolved. The germline V gene has CDR1 MNHNS and CDR2 SASEGT. Trimming stripped 7 bases from V and 1 base from J, with 16 bases between. The CDR3 contains 15 residues. The CDR3 is CASKRVDQANTEAFF. CDR3 sequence (DNA): TGTGCCAGCAAAAGAGTCGACCAGGCGAACACTGAAGCTTTCTTT.

The chain uses TRBV27 and TRBJ2-3; D ambiguous. The CDR3 spans 13 residues. The germline V gene encodes CDR1 MNHEY and CDR2 SMNVEV (reference sequence). Trimming pared 4 bases from V and 2 bases from J, leaving 7 bases between. As DNA, the CDR3 is TGTGCCAGCAGTTCTCAGTACACAGATACGCAGTATTTT. It translates to CASSSQYTDTQYF.

V gene TRBV5-1 combines with J gene TRBJ1-3; D might be TRBD1 (6 bases). This CDR3 region has 15 residues. Per germline, CDR1 SGHRS and CDR2 YFSETQ. V shed 4 bases and J shed 0 bases, with 11 bases lying between them. CDR3 loop: CASSQGPYSGNTIYF. The DNA of the CDR3 is TGCGCCAGCAGCCAGGGGCCCTACTCTGGAAACACCATATATTTT.

The chain carries TRBV18 and TRBJ2-3; no reliable D call. V was pared by 3 bases and J by 6 bases, with 19 bases between. Germline V gene lookup returns CDR1 KGHSH and CDR2 LQKENI. CDR3 length equals 16 residues. The CDR3 bases are TGTGCCAGCTCACCGTTCCGCGCATTCCAAGCGGATACGCAGTATTTT. Protein sequence: CASSPFRAFQADTQYF. Full variable domain (rest looked up from reference TRBV18 and TRBJ2-3): NAGVMQNPRHLVRRRGQEARLRCSPMKGHSHVYWYRQLPEEGLKFMVYLQKENIIDESGMPKERFSAEFPKEGPSILRIQQVVRGDSAAYFCASSPFRAFQADTQYFGPGTRLTVL.

The CDR3 is CASSNYRVEQYF. CDR3 DNA sequence: TGTGCCAGCAGTAACTACAGGGTCGAGCAGTACTTC. The rearrangement links TRBV28 to TRBJ2-7; a possible D gene is TRBD1 (6 bases). The CDR3 has 12 amino acids. CDR1 MDHEN and CDR2 SYDVKM come from the germline V gene. V was cut by 5 bases and J by 6 bases, with 11 bases left in between.

The chain employs TRBV27 and TRBJ2-1; TRBD2 matches 8 bases. Germline CDR1 reads MNHEY; CDR2 reads SMNVEV (reference sequence). The CDR3 extends over 16 amino acids. Trimming cost V 2 bases and J 3 bases; bases outside gene matches: 6. CDR3 sequence (DNA): TGTGCCAGCAGTTTAGGACCGGGACTAGTCTACAATGAGCAGTTCTTC. Translated: CASSLGPGLVYNEQFF.

The chain carries TRBV7-9 and TRBJ2-1; 9 bases line up with TRBD2. The ends lost 4 bases at V and 8 bases at J; junction bases unmatched: 12. CDR1 and CDR2 (germline): SEHNR, FQNEAQ (reference sequence). This CDR3 is built from 16 residues. The CDR3 loop is CASSSQLAGGPHEQFF. The CDR3, as DNA: TGTGCCAGCAGCTCCCAGCTGGCGGGAGGGCCCCATGAGCAGTTCTTC.

The chain links TRBV5-1 to TRBJ2-3; D possibly corresponds to TRBD1 (6 bases). Germline V gene lookup returns CDR1 SGHRS and CDR2 YFSETQ. Trimming removed 1 base at V and 5 bases at J, with 11 bases between. CDR3 size: 14 residues. CDR3 loop: CASSLMGARDTQYF. CDR3 in DNA: TGCGCCAGCAGCTTGATGGGGGCGCGAGATACGCAGTATTTT.

J is TRBJ2-4 and V is TRBV5-6; D is unclear. Trimming removed 3 bases at V and 2 bases at J, with 12 bases between. The CDR3 contains 15 residues. CDR1 and CDR2 from the germline V gene are SGHDT and YYEEEE. The CDR3 sequence is CASSWYGETKNIQYF. CDR3 nucleotides: TGTGCCAGCAGCTGGTATGGGGAAACCAAAAACATTCAGTACTTC.

This rearrangement joins TRBV9 to TRBJ2-7; TRBD1 is a possible D gene (6 bases). Germline-derived CDR1 and CDR2 are SGDLS and YYNGEE. CDR3 length: 16 amino acids. V was shortened by 2 bases and J by 1 base, with 16 bases between the two germline ends. The CDR3 region has the DNA TGTGCCAGCAGCGTCGGGTCCGGACAGTTTTCCTACGAGCAGTACTTC. The encoded protein is CASSVGSGQFSYEQYF.

The CDR3 is CASSASGSYEQYF. The CDR3 coding sequence is TGTGCCAGCAGTGCTAGCGGGAGCTACGAGCAGTACTTC. This rearrangement joins TRBV28 to TRBJ2-7; 10 bases match TRBD2. The germline V gene encodes CDR1 MDHEN and CDR2 SYDVKM. The junction had 1 base not matched to a gene; V was cut back by 5 bases and J by 3 bases. CDR3 size: 13 residues. Using reference TRBV28 and TRBJ2-7 for the parts outside the CDR3, the full variable domain is DVKVTQSSRYLVKRTGEKVFLECVQDMDHENMFWYRQDPGLGLRLIYFSYDVKMKEKGDIPEGYSVSREKKERFSLILESASTNQTSMYLCASSASGSYEQYFGPGTRLTVT.

Only a few counts were recorded for this clone. The chain recombines TRBV5-1 with TRBJ1-5; D remains unclear. The CDR3 length is 14 residues. CDR1 and CDR2 from the germline V gene are SGHRS and YFSETQ. With 0 bases removed from V and 6 bases from J, the gap between germline ends came to 10 bases. The chain's CDR3 is CASSLGMGSQPQHF. CDR3 bases: TGCGCCAGCAGCTTGGGGATGGGTAGTCAGCCCCAGCATTTT.

V gene TRBV28 combines with J gene TRBJ1-1; 7 nucleotides align to TRBD1. With 0 bases clipped from V and 1 base from J, the junction kept 5 bases outside the gene matches. The CDR3 sequence is 16 residues long. Germline CDR1 and CDR2: MDHEN and SYDVKM. The CDR3 DNA reads TGTGCCAGCAGTTTATGGGGGACAGATACGAACACTGAAGCTTTCTTT. Amino acid sequence: CASSLWGTDTNTEAFF.

The chain joins TRBV7-2 to TRBJ1-1; 7 bases align to TRBD1. This CDR3 comprises 13 residues. Germline assignment: CDR1 SGHTA and CDR2 FQGNSA. Losses at the gene ends were 8 bases for V and 5 bases for J; bases not matched to a gene: 8. The CDR3, as DNA: TGTGCCAGCGGCCGACAGGGTGGAACTGAAGCTTTCTTT. Translating gives CASGRQGGTEAFF. Variable domain in full (rest from reference TRBV7-2 and TRBJ1-1): GAGVSQSPSNKVTEKGKDVELRCDPISGHTALYWYRQSLGQGLEFLIYFQGNSAPDKSGLPSDRFSAERTGGSVSTLTIQRTQQEDSAVYLCASGRQGGTEAFFGQGTRLTVV.

V gene TRBV6-6 combines with J gene TRBJ1-1, with a weak D call TRBD1 (5 bases). V gave up 8 bases and J gave up 3 bases, with 16 bases separating them. The CDR3 extends over 14 amino acids. CDR1 MNHNY and CDR2 SVGAGI come from the germline V gene (reference sequence). The CDR3 DNA is TGTGCCAGCCGTGTAATCGGGGGAGACACTGAAGCTTTCTTT. This sequence encodes CASRVIGGDTEAFF.

The chain recombines TRBV7-2 with TRBJ2-5, with D possibly matching TRBD2 (6 bases). Trimming pared 4 bases from V and 0 bases from J, leaving 12 bases between. Per the germline V gene, CDR1 is SGHTA and CDR2 is FQGNSA. This CDR3 spans 15 amino acids. CDR3: CASSSSGLYQETQYF. DNA for the CDR3: TGTGCCAGCAGCTCCAGCGGGCTCTACCAAGAGACCCAGTACTTC.

This sequence joins TRBV7-2 and TRBJ1-4; 8 nucleotides line up with TRBD1. The germline CDR1 and CDR2 sequences are SGHTA and FQGNSA. This CDR3 spans 15 amino acids. J lost 8 bases, V lost 2 bases, and 7 bases had no gene match. CDR3 amino acids: CASSLFGQGLEKLFF. CDR3 in DNA: TGTGCCAGCAGCTTATTTGGACAGGGTTTGGAAAAACTGTTTTTT.

V gene TRBV10-3 combines with J gene TRBJ2-7; TRBD2 matches at 14 bases. V was pared by 8 bases and J by 1 base, with 7 bases of the junction left unmatched. This CDR3 region has 16 residues. The germline V gene encodes CDR1 ENHRY and CDR2 SYGVKD. The CDR3 reads CAIGTSGGGGSYEQYF. The CDR3, as DNA: TGTGCCATCGGGACTAGCGGGGGAGGAGGGTCCTACGAGCAGTACTTC.